The 18 T cell receptor beta chains given below trace back to one sample, sequenced in a study of shared clonotypes between healthy human individuals. TCRdb's table, derived via immunoSEQ multiplex PCR, lists solely in-frame clones and lacks some. The sample has over a million clones; approximately 97% are singletons. Input material: naive CD4+ T cells sorted from blood. Specified subset: CD45RA+ positively selected. The receptors here all came from a man aged 30 to 39 in good health.

The chain links TRBV19 to TRBJ2-7; TRBD1 aligns across 12 bases. With V trimmed by 4 bases and J by 9 bases, 13 bases remained unmatched. Germline loops: CDR1 LNHDA, CDR2 SQIVND (reference sequence). The CDR3 length is 16 residues. The CDR3 nucleotides are TGTGCCAGTAGTACCCACTCCGGGACAGGGGGCGCGGCGCAGTACTTC. This sequence encodes CASSTHSGTGGAAQYF.

The chain carries TRBV29-1 and TRBJ2-1, with a weak D call TRBD2 (7 bases). V was clipped by 7 bases and J by 15 bases, with 22 bases between them. CDR1 is SQVTM, CDR2 ANQGSEA, per germline. The CDR3 is 12 amino acids. DNA for the CDR3: TGCAGCGCCCAAGAAGGGGGGGGGTTTTCGTTCTTC. It encodes CSAQEGGGFSFF.

The chain couples TRBV10-1 to TRBJ2-3; the D gene could be TRBD1 or TRBD2 (5 bases each). Germline V gene lookup returns CDR1 WNHNN and CDR2 SYGVQD (reference sequence). The length of the CDR3 is 14 residues. V was clipped by 4 bases and J by 4 bases, with 12 bases between them. The CDR3 DNA reads TGCGCCAGCAGTGGGGGGTTAGATTCAGATACGCAGTATTTT. Translating gives CASSGGLDSDTQYF.

This clone was seen a single time. This rearrangement joins TRBV10-3 to TRBJ2-7; D gene uncertain. The V and J ends lost 3 bases and 2 bases respectively, with 11 bases between them. Germline assignment: CDR1 ENHRY and CDR2 SYGVKD. CDR3 length: 14 amino acids. The CDR3 bases are TGTGCCATCAGTGACCTAGGGTCCGCCTACGAGCAGTACTTC. Its protein product is CAISDLGSAYEQYF.

The chain combines TRBV5-8 with TRBJ2-1, with 7 bases lining up with TRBD2. Trimming at V came to 4 bases and at J to 0 bases, leaving 7 bases not matched to a gene. The germline V gene has CDR1 SGHTS and CDR2 YDEGEE. This CDR3 region has 16 residues. The CDR3 spells CASSGLGGSSYNEQFF. For the CDR3, the DNA is TGTGCCAGCAGCGGACTGGGCGGGAGCTCCTACAATGAGCAGTTCTTC.

The J gene is TRBJ2-7, the V gene TRBV9; the match to TRBD1 covers 9 bases. J gave up 4 bases and V 3 bases, and 11 bases lay outside the gene matches. There are 16 residues in the CDR3. CDR1 is SGDLS and CDR2 is YYNGEE in the germline V gene. Here the CDR3 reads CASSAGRTGAQYEQYF. Here the CDR3 DNA reads TGTGCCAGCAGCGCAGGAAGGACAGGGGCCCAATACGAGCAGTACTTC.

The J gene is TRBJ2-1, the V gene TRBV10-3; TRBD1 or TRBD2 may be the D gene (5 bases each). The CDR3 runs to 15 residues. Trimming shortened V by 5 bases and J by 0 bases, and 11 bases separated the two germline ends. Germline V gene data show CDR1 as ENHRY and CDR2 as SYGVKD. CDR3 coding DNA: TGTGCCATCAGTTTCGAGGGGAGCTCCTACAATGAGCAGTTCTTC. As protein: CAISFEGSSYNEQFF.

The chain combines TRBV30 with TRBJ2-7, with D possibly TRBD1 on 5 matching bases. This CDR3 region has 15 residues. V was pared by 4 bases and J by 0 bases, with 16 bases between. In germline, CDR1 is GTSNPN, CDR2 SVGIG (reference sequence). CDR3 sequence: CAWTPDTLPSYEQYF. DNA of the CDR3: TGTGCCTGGACCCCGGACACCCTCCCCTCCTACGAGCAGTACTTC.

The CDR3 coding sequence is TGTGCCTGGAGTGTACGGGTGGGTCCCTCGGTTTACGAGCAGTACTTC. Translation: CAWSVRVGPSVYEQYF. V usage is TRBV30 and J usage is TRBJ2-7, with D unclear. CDR3 length equals 16 residues. Trimming pared 0 bases from V and 4 bases from J, leaving 19 bases between. From germline, CDR1 is GTSNPN and CDR2 SVGIG (reference sequence).

The chain uses TRBV19 and TRBJ2-2; no firm D call. Trimming left V 2 bases short and J 6 bases short, with 10 bases between. The CDR3 totals 14 residues. The germline V gene has CDR1 LNHDA and CDR2 SQIVND (reference sequence). The CDR3 nucleotides are TGTGCCAGTAGTATATCTGGGTTTCCCGGGGAGCTGTTTTTT. Protein sequence: CASSISGFPGELFF. The complete variable domain, with remaining parts taken from reference TRBV19 and TRBJ2-2, reads DGGITQSPKYLFRKEGQNVTLSCEQNLNHDAMYWYRQDPGQGLRLIYYSQIVNDFQKGDIAEGYSVSREKKESFPLTVTSAQKNPTAFYLCASSISGFPGELFFGEGSRLTVL.

The chain employs TRBV6-1 and TRBJ1-1; D uncertain. With 5 bases removed from V and 1 base from J, the gap between germline ends came to 11 bases. Germline CDR1 MNHNS, CDR2 SASEGT. The CDR3 is made up of 14 amino acids. In DNA, the CDR3 is TGTGCCAGCAGTCCTAGCGGACGGAACACTGAAGCTTTCTTT. As protein: CASSPSGRNTEAFF.

The V gene is TRBV6-1, the J gene TRBJ1-2; maybe TRBD1 (5 bases). The germline V gene encodes CDR1 MNHNS and CDR2 SASEGT. Trimming cost V 10 bases and J 4 bases, with 19 bases left between them. The CDR3 runs to 14 residues. The CDR3 nucleotides are TGTGCCATCAACCGGGACCGTCACATCTATGGCTACACCTTC. This sequence encodes CAINRDRHIYGYTF.

The chain recombines TRBV6-1 with TRBJ1-2; the D is unclear. The V end lost 6 bases, the J end lost 3 bases, and 14 bases lay between the germline ends. Per the germline V gene, CDR1 is MNHNS and CDR2 is SASEGT. CDR3 length: 14 residues. This CDR3 reads CASRTLDKDYGYTF. The CDR3 DNA follows: TGTGCCAGCAGGACCCTAGACAAGGACTATGGCTACACCTTC.

The chain couples TRBV27 to TRBJ2-3; D not certain. Germline V lookup: CDR1 MNHEY, CDR2 SMNVEV (reference sequence). Trimming left V 5 bases short and J 0 bases short, with 12 bases between. This CDR3 is built from 15 residues. This chain's CDR3 is CASSPSPPSTDTQYF. The CDR3 nucleotides are TGTGCCAGCAGTCCCAGCCCCCCCAGCACAGATACGCAGTATTTT.

The V and J genes are TRBV7-2 and TRBJ1-1, with a tentative D call TRBD1 (6 bases). This CDR3 is 17 amino acids long. CDR1 is SGHTA, CDR2 FQGNSA, per germline. Trimming took off 1 base at V and 1 base at J, with 16 bases between the two ends. CDR3 in DNA: TGTGCCAGCAGCTTAGACGCGGGACACTTACCGAACACTGAAGCTTTCTTT. This translates into CASSLDAGHLPNTEAFF.

The chain has TRBV18 and TRBJ1-1; tentative D call: TRBD1 (6 bases). The CDR3 is 14 residues long. Germline CDR1 KGHSH, CDR2 LQKENI. The V gene lost 3 bases and the J gene lost 1 base, with 9 bases spanning the gap. The CDR3 protein is CASSPLGQNTEAFF. The CDR3, as DNA: TGTGCCAGCTCACCTCTGGGACAGAACACTGAAGCTTTCTTT. Combining the CDR3 with reference TRBV18 and TRBJ1-1 gives the whole variable domain NAGVMQNPRHLVRRRGQEARLRCSPMKGHSHVYWYRQLPEEGLKFMVYLQKENIIDESGMPKERFSAEFPKEGPSILRIQQVVRGDSAAYFCASSPLGQNTEAFFGQGTRLTVV.

This clone was counted once. The genes are TRBV29-1 and TRBJ2-7; TRBD1 matches 10 bases. The CDR3 loop spans 14 amino acids. J gave up 5 bases and V 4 bases, and 8 bases lay outside the gene matches. The germline CDR1 and CDR2 sequences are SQVTM and ANQGSEA. The CDR3 spells CSVVKGQGKHEQYF. CDR3 nucleotides: TGCAGCGTTGTTAAGGGACAGGGGAAGCACGAGCAGTACTTC.

The rearrangement uses TRBV25-1 and TRBJ2-1; 9 nucleotides agree with TRBD2. V lost 4 bases and J lost 4; bases outside the gene matches: 11. The germline V gene encodes CDR1 MGHDK and CDR2 SYGVNS. The CDR3 consists of 17 residues. Here the CDR3 reads CASSAFFSGSPYNEQFF. DNA of the CDR3: TGTGCCAGCAGTGCCTTCTTTAGCGGGAGCCCTTACAATGAGCAGTTCTTC.